One and the same sample provided the 12 T cell receptor beta chains below, sequenced in a study of blood T cell repertoires in COVID-19. Clones were read by immunoSEQ multiplex PCR, and TCRdb kept only the in-frame ones, dropping some. The table lists roughly 64,000 clones, approximately 84% of them singletons. Input material: peripheral blood. Receptors originate from a man aged 45-65 years with active COVID-19.

This rearrangement joins TRBV19 to TRBJ1-5, with a tentative D call TRBD1 (5 bases). V dropped 5 bases and J dropped 2 bases, with 13 bases sitting between them. There are 15 residues in the CDR3. CDR1 and CDR2 (germline): LNHDA, SQIVND (reference sequence). The CDR3: CASSPTEAGNQPQHF. In DNA form, the CDR3 reads TGTGCCAGTAGTCCGACAGAGGCTGGCAATCAGCCCCAGCATTTT.

The chain carries TRBV21-1 and TRBJ2-7; the table's D gene call, TRBD2, was not cross checked with the DNA. TRBV21-1 is given as a pseudogene. The CDR3 is 16 amino acids. In DNA form, the CDR3 reads TGTGCCAGCAGCAAAGTCCTTCCGGGAGGGGGCTACGAGCAGTACTTC. Translation: CASSKVLPGGGYEQYF.

The V gene is TRBV5-8, the J gene TRBJ1-4; 8 positions agree with TRBD1. The CDR3 is 15 residues long. With 5 bases clipped from V and 6 bases from J, the junction kept 9 bases outside the gene matches. CDR1 and CDR2 from the germline V gene are SGHTS and YDEGEE. In DNA form, the CDR3 reads TGTGCCAGCAGGACGGACAGGGATCCTTATGAAAAACTGTTTTTT. Translation: CASRTDRDPYEKLFF.

This clone was seen a few times. The genes are TRBV4-1 and TRBJ1-1, with D tentatively TRBD1 (6 bases). The germline gives CDR1 MGHRA, CDR2 YSYEKL. Trimming took off 2 bases at V and 11 bases at J, with 21 bases between the two ends. CDR3 length: 15 amino acids. Written as DNA, the CDR3 is TGCGCCAGCAGCCAAATAGGACAGAACGTAGTGAAGGCTTTCTTT. Translated, it gives CASSQIGQNVVKAFF.

The DNA of the CDR3 is TGTGCCAGCAGCCAAGTAGGAGCTTCACCCCTCCACTTT. Its protein product is CASSQVGASPLHF. The chain recombines TRBV3-1 (or the pseudogene TRBV3-2) with TRBJ1-6; D is unresolved. The CDR3 loop spans 13 amino acids. Trimming took 1 base from V and 9 from J, leaving 7 bases between them. Germline V gives CDR1 LGHDT, CDR2 YNNKEL (reference sequence).

This sequence joins TRBV5-1 and TRBJ2-1; 10 bases are a match to TRBD2. The V gene end was trimmed by 4 bases and the J gene end by 9 bases; junction bases not matched to a gene: 16. The CDR3 spans 17 residues. Germline V gene data show CDR1 as SGHRS and CDR2 as YFSETQ. The CDR3 here is CASSARQRGGLVFEQFF. Written as DNA, the CDR3 is TGCGCCAGCAGCGCGCGCCAGCGGGGGGGCCTCGTGTTTGAGCAGTTCTTC.

The rearrangement joins TRBV24-1 to TRBJ2-1; 10 nucleotides agree with TRBD2. This CDR3 is 17 amino acids long. The ends lost 7 bases at V and 7 bases at J; junction bases unmatched: 15. CDR1 KGHDR and CDR2 SFDVKD come from the germline V gene. CDR3 in DNA: TGTGCCACCAGCGGGACAGACAGCGGGAGGGCCGATAATGAGCAGTTCTTC. It specifies CATSGTDSGRADNEQFF.

V gene TRBV2 combines with J gene TRBJ2-3, with D maybe TRBD2 (6 bases). The CDR3 is 16 residues long. CDR1 and CDR2 from the germline V gene are SNHLY and FYNNEI. The V end was cut by 2 bases, the J end by 0 bases, with 12 bases between. The CDR3 spells CASSETRGPSTDTQYF. CDR3 in DNA: TGTGCCAGCAGTGAAACGCGGGGACCTAGCACAGATACGCAGTATTTT.

V usage is TRBV29-1 and J usage is TRBJ2-1; TRBD2 agrees at 7 bases. This CDR3 is built from 12 residues. Germline CDR1 is SQVTM and CDR2 is ANQGSEA. V was pared by 0 bases and J by 12 bases, with 5 bases of the junction left unmatched. CDR3 bases: TGCAGCGTTGAAGAGGGCGGGAGAAGGCAGTTCTTC. This sequence encodes CSVEEGGRRQFF.

This rearrangement joins TRBV7-8 to TRBJ2-7; TRBD2 matches at 9 bases. This CDR3 contains 14 residues. Germline trimming cut 1 base from V and 5 bases from J; bases unmatched to any gene: 3. Germline assignment: CDR1 SGHVS and CDR2 FQNEAQ. The CDR3 DNA is TGTGCCAGCAGCTTAGGTGCGGGAGGGCACGAGCAGTACTTC. Protein product: CASSLGAGGHEQYF. Looking up the rest from reference TRBV7-8 and TRBJ2-7 gives the full variable domain: GAGVSQSPRYKVAKRGQDVALRCDPISGHVSLFWYQQALGQGPEFLTYFQNEAQLDKSGLPSDRFFAERPEGSVSTLKIQRTQQEDSAVYLCASSLGAGGHEQYFGPGTRLTVT.

V usage is TRBV10-1 and J usage is TRBJ2-7; D perhaps matches TRBD2 (6 bases). Trimming stripped 0 bases from V and 3 bases from J, with 6 bases between. The CDR3 length is 13 residues. Looked up from germline, CDR1 is WNHNN and CDR2 is SYGVQD (reference sequence). CDR3 DNA: TGCGCCAGCAGTGAGTCGGGGGGCTACGAGCAGTACTTC. Translated, it gives CASSESGGYEQYF.

The gene calls are TRBV4-1 and TRBJ2-4, with 8 bases fitting TRBD2. The CDR3 length is 18 residues. The V and J ends lost 1 base and 3 bases, in that order; junction bases with no gene match: 11. Germline V gene sequence: CDR1 MGHRA, CDR2 YSYEKL. Here the CDR3 reads CASSQGRSYGRVKNIQYF. CDR3 sequence (DNA): TGCGCCAGCAGCCAAGGGCGCTCGTACGGGAGGGTCAAAAACATTCAGTACTTC.